The present T cell receptor beta chain was sequenced within a study of cytomegalovirus exposure and HLA in healthy donors. Overall study findings and caveats: In a later analysis, compared with equally common non-associated chains, HLA-associated beta chains were more expanded. It was 150 to 200 TCR beta chains that were listed as cytomegalovirus-associated. Sequencing depth roughly uniform across donors was assumed in presence/absence analyses.

Vbeta (60) and Jbeta (13) primers were used in the PCR. Generated by immunoSEQ multiplex PCR, the TCRdb table keeps only in-frame clones and is missing some. The table records about 160,000 clones, roughly 80% of them present only once. The V end lost 6 bases, the J end lost 1 base, and 14 bases lay between the germline ends. The germline gives CDR1 MNHEY, CDR2 SMNVEV (reference sequence). The CDR3 spans 15 residues. For this clone: Antigen specificity is unknown.

V gene TRBV27 combines with J gene TRBJ2-3; no reliable D call. The TCR was taken from a man aged 30-40 years in good health and CMV-seropositive. The specimen was PBMCs. CDR3 amino acids: CASSSYLRRTDTQYF. The CDR3 DNA is TGTGCCAGCAGCTCTTATTTGAGGCGCACAGATACGCAGTATTTT.